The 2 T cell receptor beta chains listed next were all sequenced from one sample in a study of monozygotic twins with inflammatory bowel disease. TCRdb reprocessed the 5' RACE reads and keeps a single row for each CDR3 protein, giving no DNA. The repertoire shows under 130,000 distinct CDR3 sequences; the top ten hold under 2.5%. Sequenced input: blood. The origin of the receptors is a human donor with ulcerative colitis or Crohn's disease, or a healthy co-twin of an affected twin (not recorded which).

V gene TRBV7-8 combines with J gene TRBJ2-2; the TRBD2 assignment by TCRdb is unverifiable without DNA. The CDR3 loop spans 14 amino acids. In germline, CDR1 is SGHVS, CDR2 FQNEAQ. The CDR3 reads CASSPSGSRGELFF.

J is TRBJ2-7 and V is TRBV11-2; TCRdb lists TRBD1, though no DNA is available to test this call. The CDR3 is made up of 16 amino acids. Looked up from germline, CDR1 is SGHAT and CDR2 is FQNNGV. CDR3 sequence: CASSLEGSGVVHEQYF. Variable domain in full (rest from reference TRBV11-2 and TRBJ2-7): EAGVAQSPRYKIIEKRQSVAFWCNPISGHATLYWYQQILGQGPKLLIQFQNNGVVDDSQLPKDRFSAERLKGVDSTLKIQPAKLEDSAVYLCASSLEGSGVVHEQYFGPGTRLTVT.